A single sample gave rise to the 25 T cell receptor beta chains below, sequenced in a study of CD8 T cells in Susac syndrome. RNA was extracted with the RNeasy kit, and a quantity of roughly 0.45 to 1 ug was reverse transcribed using random hexamers. TCRdb re-called the immunoSEQ multiplex PCR reads with MiXCR, one entry per CDR3 protein. The sample records about 240,000 distinct CDR3 sequences, 90% to 97% being singletons. Sequenced: CD4+ T cells from PBMCs. The source is a human donor with Susac syndrome.

V gene TRBV7-9 combines with J gene TRBJ1-1; D perhaps matches TRBD1 (6 bases). The CDR3 runs to 14 residues. Trimming removed 5 bases at V and 10 bases at J, with 20 bases between. Germline lookup yields CDR1 SEHNR and CDR2 FQNEAQ (reference sequence). In nucleotides, the CDR3 is TGTGCCAGCAGCCCAGGATGGGAACGGGGGCTAGCTTTCTTT. This sequence encodes CASSPGWERGLAFF.

The J gene is TRBJ2-4, the V gene TRBV29-1; TRBD2 is a possible D gene (5 bases). The germline V and J ends were trimmed by 7 bases and 0 bases, with 16 bases remaining between them. Germline CDR1 reads SQVTM; CDR2 reads ANQGSEA. The length of the CDR3 is 15 residues. The CDR3, as DNA: TGCAGCGCACCTAGCACGGTCCTAGCCAAAAACATTCAGTACTTC. Translating gives CSAPSTVLAKNIQYF.

The gene calls are TRBV4-1 and TRBJ1-5, with D maybe TRBD1 (5 bases). CDR1 and CDR2 from the germline V gene are MGHRA and YSYEKL. Trimming removed 3 bases at V and 0 bases at J, with 6 bases between. The CDR3 is 14 residues long. CDR3 DNA sequence: TGCGCCAGCAGCCACAGGGTTAGCAATCAGCCCCAGCATTTT. Protein product: CASSHRVSNQPQHF.

The chain carries TRBV25-1 and TRBJ1-2; 7 nucleotides line up with TRBD1. CDR1 and CDR2 (germline): MGHDK, SYGVNS. Trimming took 3 bases from V and 2 from J; bases not matched to a gene: 6. The length of the CDR3 is 15 residues. In nucleotides, the CDR3 is TGTGCCAGCAGTGAGGGAGGGGGCCCGAACTATGGCTACACCTTC. Its protein is CASSEGGGPNYGYTF.

This chain connects TRBV28 to TRBJ2-7; the D is unclear. V dropped 5 bases and J dropped 2 bases, with 10 bases sitting between them. CDR1 is MDHEN, CDR2 SYDVKM, per germline. CDR3 size: 13 residues. CDR3 loop: CASSLGRPYEQYF. In DNA form, the CDR3 reads TGTGCCAGCAGTCTCGGGCGTCCCTACGAGCAGTACTTC.

Turning to this clonotype: At one boundary the junction diverges from the germline segment, which might be a read error. The chain carries TRBV6-5 and TRBJ2-7; TRBD2 agrees at 7 bases. The germline V gene has CDR1 MNHEY and CDR2 SVGAGI. This CDR3 spans 13 amino acids. The CDR3 bases are TGTGCCAGCAGTTACTCGAGAGGACTAGAGGCCCTCTTC. This codes for CASSYSRGLEALF.

The chain recombines TRBV9 with TRBJ1-2, with D maybe TRBD1 (5 bases). Per germline, CDR1 SGDLS and CDR2 YYNGEE. Trimming took off 0 bases at V and 4 bases at J, with 16 bases between the two ends. The CDR3 has 16 amino acids. This chain's CDR3 is CASSVDAIRAGYGYTF. The CDR3, as DNA: TGTGCCAGCAGCGTAGATGCAATCAGGGCGGGCTATGGCTACACCTTC.

The chain is built from TRBV30 and TRBJ1-1; D is possibly TRBD1 (5 bases). This CDR3 spans 15 amino acids. The germline V gene has CDR1 GTSNPN and CDR2 SVGIG (reference sequence). With 0 bases removed from V and 5 bases from J, the gap between germline ends came to 16 bases. CDR3 nucleotides: TGTGCCTGGAGTGTACGGTCGATCGGGGGTACTGAAGCTTTCTTT. Translating gives CAWSVRSIGGTEAFF.

The chain is built from TRBV20-1 and TRBJ1-2; D remains ambiguous. CDR1 and CDR2 (germline): DFQATT, SNEGSKA (reference sequence). Trimming stripped 2 bases from V and 8 bases from J, with 15 bases between. This CDR3 is 13 amino acids long. The CDR3, as DNA: TGCAGTGCTAGACAACCAAACCCTGGGGGCTACACCTTC. Translation: CSARQPNPGGYTF.

J is TRBJ2-2 and V is TRBV20-1, with 7 bases aligning to TRBD2. The CDR3 extends over 15 amino acids. The V segment lost 0 bases and the J segment 3 bases; nucleotides outside the gene matches: 4. The V gene's germline CDR1 is DFQATT and CDR2 SNEGSKA (reference sequence). The CDR3 sequence: CSARDPGRYTGELFF. The CDR3 region has the DNA TGCAGTGCTAGAGATCCCGGGAGGTACACCGGGGAGCTGTTTTTT.

The chain employs TRBV28 and TRBJ1-2, with D hard to call. From germline, CDR1 is MDHEN and CDR2 SYDVKM. V was shortened by 3 bases and J by 6 bases, with 14 bases between the two germline ends. This CDR3 is built from 14 residues. CDR3 residues: CASSFQVTVHGYTF. CDR3 in DNA: TGTGCCAGCAGTTTTCAAGTTACGGTTCATGGCTACACCTTC.

This chain joins TRBV3-1 and TRBJ1-1, with D maybe TRBD1 (5 bases). The CDR3 contains 12 residues. Germline V lookup: CDR1 LGHDT, CDR2 YNNKEL (reference sequence). The V end lost 1 base, the J end lost 8 bases, and 8 bases lay between the germline ends. Here the CDR3 DNA reads TGTGCCAGCAGCCAAGGAGACAGAGAAGCTTTCTTT. It yields the protein CASSQGDREAFF. The whole variable domain, filled in from reference TRBV3-1 and TRBJ1-1, reads DTAVSQTPKYLVTQMGNDKSIKCEQNLGHDTMYWYKQDSKKFLKIMFSYNNKELIINETVPNRFSPKSPDKAHLNLHINSLELGDSAVYFCASSQGDREAFFGQGTRLTVV.

The V and J genes are TRBV18 and TRBJ1-4; possibly TRBD1 for D (5 bases). V dropped 0 bases and J dropped 8 bases, with 10 bases sitting between them. The CDR3 is 14 amino acids. CDR1 is KGHSH and CDR2 is LQKENI in the germline V gene. The CDR3: CASSPPGAGEKLFF. CDR3 DNA: TGTGCCAGCTCACCACCGGGAGCAGGGGAAAAACTGTTTTTT.

This clonotype showed up just once. The CDR3 is CASIRDPAGYGYTF. The CDR3, as DNA: TGCGCCAGCATCCGGGACCCTGCCGGCTATGGCTACACCTTC. This sequence joins TRBV5-1 and TRBJ1-2; TRBD1 might be the D (5 bases). The V end was cut by 6 bases, the J end by 4 bases, with 16 bases between. This CDR3 has 14 residues. Germline CDR1 SGHRS, CDR2 YFSETQ.

The chain recombines TRBV29-1 with TRBJ2-5; no reliable D call. The CDR3 spans 12 residues. Trimming stripped 4 bases from V and 1 base from J, with 7 bases between. Germline CDR1 is SQVTM and CDR2 is ANQGSEA. The CDR3 here is CSVGVSQETQYF. CDR3 DNA sequence: TGCAGCGTTGGAGTTTCCCAAGAGACCCAGTACTTC.

The CDR3 DNA follows: TGTGCCACCAGTGATAATAGCGAGAAGCAGTTCTTC. Its protein product is CATSDNSEKQFF. The V gene is TRBV24-1, the J gene TRBJ2-1, with a possible D match to TRBD2 (5 bases). Per the germline V gene, CDR1 is KGHDR and CDR2 is SFDVKD. Between the trimmed V and J ends, which lost 3 bases and 11 bases, there was a span of 10 bases. There are 12 residues in the CDR3.

The gene calls are TRBV28 and TRBJ2-1; 8 bases match TRBD2. The CDR3 has 16 amino acids. Germline lookup yields CDR1 MDHEN and CDR2 SYDVKM. The junction had 14 bases not matched to a gene; V was cut back by 5 bases and J by 8 bases. CDR3 sequence reads: CASSLPGSGVRDEQFF. Here the CDR3 DNA reads TGTGCCAGCAGTCTCCCAGGTAGCGGGGTAAGGGATGAGCAGTTCTTC.

This clonotype was seen just once. V and J are TRBV4-1 and TRBJ2-3; D might be TRBD2 (5 bases). Between the trimmed V and J ends, which lost 0 bases and 1 base, there was a span of 11 bases. CDR3 length equals 16 residues. The germline V gene has CDR1 MGHRA and CDR2 YSYEKL. The CDR3 here is CASSQDGAARTDTQYF. The CDR3 region has the DNA TGCGCCAGCAGCCAAGATGGAGCGGCCCGCACAGATACGCAGTATTTT.

The chain carries TRBV6-5 and TRBJ1-1, with TRBD1 matching over 8 bases. This CDR3 is built from 17 residues. J gave up 4 bases and V 2 bases, and 12 bases lay outside the gene matches. From germline, CDR1 is MNHEY and CDR2 SVGAGI. The CDR3: CASSYGTQGGRGTEAFF. DNA for the CDR3: TGTGCCAGCAGTTACGGTACACAGGGGGGAAGGGGCACTGAAGCTTTCTTT.

The rearrangement joins TRBV29-1 to TRBJ2-1; D is perhaps TRBD1 (5 bases). V lost 7 bases and J lost 5, with 24 bases in between. CDR1 is SQVTM and CDR2 is ANQGSEA in the germline V gene. The CDR3 has 16 residues. CDR3 amino acids: CSATTPAKIGDNEQFF. The CDR3 bases are TGCAGCGCTACAACTCCGGCCAAGATAGGGGACAATGAGCAGTTCTTC.

This chain links TRBV4-1 with TRBJ2-7; TRBD1 aligns across 9 bases. CDR1 MGHRA and CDR2 YSYEKL come from the germline V gene. The ends lost 4 bases at V and 3 bases at J; junction bases unmatched: 7. The CDR3 has 15 residues. The CDR3: CASSPGQGSLYEQYF. CDR3 DNA: TGCGCCAGCAGCCCCGGACAGGGGTCCCTCTACGAGCAGTACTTC.

This sequence joins TRBV2 and TRBJ1-2; D unclear. The CDR3 contains 12 residues. Trimming shortened V by 1 base and J by 4 bases, and 4 bases separated the two germline ends. Germline V CDR1 and CDR2: SNHLY, FYNNEI. Here the CDR3 reads CASSEDRYGYTF. In DNA form, the CDR3 reads TGTGCCAGCAGTGAAGACCGCTATGGCTACACCTTC. The full variable domain, completed using reference TRBV2 and TRBJ1-2, is EPEVTQTPSHQVTQMGQEVILRCVPISNHLYFYWYRQILGQKVEFLVSFYNNEISEKSEIFDDQFSVERPDGSNFTLKIRSTKLEDSAMYFCASSEDRYGYTFGSGTRLTVV.

The J gene is TRBJ2-1, the V gene TRBV25-1; either TRBD1 or TRBD2 may supply D (5 bases each). The ends were cut back, 6 bases at V and 0 bases at J, with 12 bases in the middle. Germline CDR1 reads MGHDK; CDR2 reads SYGVNS. The CDR3 has 15 amino acids. The DNA for the CDR3 is TGTGCCAGCAGCCCTGGGACCAGCTCCTACAATGAGCAGTTCTTC. This encodes CASSPGTSSYNEQFF. The entire variable domain, with the rest obtained from reference TRBV25-1 and TRBJ2-1, is as follows: EADIYQTPRYLVIGTGKKITLECSQTMGHDKMYWYQQDPGMELHLIHYSYGVNSTEKGDLSSESTVSRIRTEHFPLTLESARPSHTSQYLCASSPGTSSYNEQFFGPGTRLTVL.

This clonotype was counted once. This chain joins TRBV14 and TRBJ2-1, with D maybe TRBD1 (8 bases). The CDR3 consists of 17 residues. The ends were cut back, 4 bases at V and 8 bases at J, with 24 bases in the middle. Germline CDR1 is SGHDN and CDR2 is FVKESK. The CDR3 coding sequence is TGTGCCAGCAGCCGGGGGGGGACAGGCGCCTCGGGGGATGAGCAGTTCTTC. It specifies CASSRGGTGASGDEQFF.

The chain has TRBV2 and TRBJ2-5; D not resolved. The CDR3 extends over 12 amino acids. The V and J ends lost 9 bases and 1 base respectively, with 9 bases between them. Germline V gene lookup returns CDR1 SNHLY and CDR2 FYNNEI. This CDR3 is CASQAFQETQYF. The CDR3 DNA reads TGTGCCAGTCAGGCTTTCCAAGAGACCCAGTACTTC.